This T cell receptor (beta chain) was identified during a study of Ad26.COV2.S vaccination and SARS-CoV-2 variants. Study findings and constraints: Substantial breadth in spike-specific CD8+ and CD4+ T cell responses was reportedly seen after vaccination.

Points on this clone: Its antigen remains unknown.

TCRdb's copy holds only in-frame clones and misses some; the assay was immunoSEQ multiplex PCR. The sample shows some 320,000 clones, approximately 86% of them seen only once. After removal of 0 bases from V and 1 base from J, the junction contained 6 bases not matched to a gene. The CDR3 covers 17 residues. The germline V gene encodes CDR1 LGHNA and CDR2 YNFKEQ. The treatment denotes: some 20 received Ad26.COV2.S at low or high dose, single or two shots; roughly 5 received placebo; per-sample allocation not given. Day 63 following the first vaccine or placebo injection was when the samples were taken.

This sequence joins TRBV4-2 and TRBJ2-4; 7 nucleotides agree with TRBD2. Sample: peripheral blood, taken in a trial of Ad26.COV2.S vaccine versus placebo. This receptor was obtained from a person aged 18-65 years who received the Ad26.COV2.S COVID-19 vaccine or a placebo. The CDR3 protein is CASSQDSTSAAKNIQYF. The CDR3 nucleotides read TGTGCCAGCAGCCAAGACAGTACTAGCGCGGCCAAAAACATTCAGTACTTC.